This T cell receptor (beta chain) was identified during a study of T cells in women clearing cervical HPV infection. Generated by immunoSEQ multiplex PCR, the TCRdb table keeps only in-frame clones and is missing some. This sample's table reports fewer than 35,000 clones. As to this clone: Read coverage stops 3 residues before the CDR3 terminus; the germline J gene supplies the remainder.

The CDR3 consists of 14 residues. V shed 5 bases and J 4 bases; nucleotides not matched to a gene: 2. Germline V CDR1 and CDR2: SNHLY, FYNNEI. All participants had a single incident cervical HPV16 infection, and prevalent HPV16 infections were excluded. The clonotype originates from a woman between 18 and 70 years old with a cervical HPV16 infection that either progressed to CIN3+ or cleared (not recorded which). The sequenced sample consisted of blood buffy coat. The chain has TRBV2 and TRBJ1-6, with TRBD1 matching 7 bases. Incomplete CDR3 DNA: TGTGCCAGCAGTCCGGACAGGTATAATTCACCC. It encodes CASSPDRYNSP. The whole CDR3 reads CASSPDRYNSPLHF.